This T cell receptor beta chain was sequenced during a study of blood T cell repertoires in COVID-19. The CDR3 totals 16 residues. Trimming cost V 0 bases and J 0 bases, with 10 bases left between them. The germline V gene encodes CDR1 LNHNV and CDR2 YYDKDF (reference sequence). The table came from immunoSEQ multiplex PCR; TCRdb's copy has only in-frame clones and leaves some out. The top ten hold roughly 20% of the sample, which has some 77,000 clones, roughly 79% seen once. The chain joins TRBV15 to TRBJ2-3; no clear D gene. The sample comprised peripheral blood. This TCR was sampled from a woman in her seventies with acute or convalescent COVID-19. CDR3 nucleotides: TGTGCCACCAGCAGAGATTATCGAGCTAGCACAGATACGCAGTATTTT. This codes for CATSRDYRASTDTQYF.